This T cell receptor beta chain is from a study of OX40 agonist ivuxolimab in advanced cancers. Study-wide background: The patients received ivuxolimab by intravenous route every 2 weeks at 0.01 to 10 mg/kg. Participants, roughly 81% male, averaged roughly 60 years of age, ranging from about 23 to 79.

To note about this clone: Other DNA sequences in this specimen translate into the identical CDR3.

Generated by immunoSEQ multiplex PCR, the TCRdb table keeps only in-frame clones and is missing some. Of around 76,000 clones in the sample, roughly 90% are singletons; the top ten hold less than 12%. Germline V gene sequence: CDR1 SGDLS, CDR2 YYNGEE. The V end was cut by 0 bases, the J end by 2 bases, with 9 bases between. This CDR3 spans 15 amino acids. This chain uses TRBV9 with TRBJ2-1, with a possible D match to TRBD2 (6 bases). Here the sequenced sample was CD4+ or CD8+ T cells sorted from blood, taken in a trial of the OX40 agonist ivuxolimab. The source of this sequence is an adult with an advanced solid tumor such as melanoma, head and neck, liver or kidney cancer. The CDR3 is CASSVGASAYNEQFF. Here the CDR3 DNA reads TGTGCCAGCAGCGTAGGCGCTAGCGCCTACAATGAGCAGTTCTTC.